Detailed here is one TCR beta chain. The entry originates in a study of blood T cell repertoires in COVID-19. Germline CDR1 is MDHEN and CDR2 is SYDVKM. The CDR3 is 11 residues long. Trimming removed 3 bases at V and 3 bases at J, with 3 bases between. In the source study's methods: Nucleated cell number was recorded as an estimate derived from reference gene primer amplification. TCRdb keeps only in-frame clones here, not all; method: immunoSEQ multiplex PCR. V and J calls and clone size come straight from that table; D and trimming were deduced from the DNA. The repertoire holds 100,000 or so clones, with around 83% as singletons.

This chain links TRBV28 with TRBJ2-7; D ambiguous. What was sequenced was peripheral blood. This TCR was recovered from a human donor in a cohort sampled during active COVID-19. CDR3 DNA: TGTGCCAGCAGTTTTAACTACGAGCAGTACTTC. Translating gives CASSFNYEQYF.